What follows is one T cell receptor (beta chain) and its context. How the authors handled the data: Reference gene primers were amplified, and this amplification served to estimate nucleated cell counts. Sequenced by immunoSEQ multiplex PCR; TCRdb stores in-frame clones only, minus some. D and trimming were read from the DNA, whereas the V and J calls and clone size are those reported in that table. The data contain roughly 670,000 clones, around 89% of them seen just once; the ten biggest clones take up roughly 0.26%. The CDR3 spans 12 residues. Germline V gene lookup returns CDR1 SGHDT and CDR2 YYEEEE. Trimming stripped 4 bases from V and 5 bases from J, with 9 bases between. The sample comes from a study of blood T cell repertoires in COVID-19. In the study overall: Sites in the United States, Italy and Spain provided acute and convalescent COVID-19 samples. T cells, B-cell-depleted T cells, or PBMCs supplied cDNA or gDNA.

V and J are TRBV5-6 and TRBJ1-1; D uncertain. This receptor was obtained from a woman under 30 with acute or convalescent COVID-19. What was sequenced was peripheral blood. Here the CDR3 reads CASSQTRTEAFF. CDR3 nucleotide sequence: TGTGCCAGCAGCCAAACTAGGACTGAAGCTTTCTTT.